The entry that follows covers one TCR beta chain sequence. No antigen is known for it. The sample comes from a study of cytomegalovirus exposure and HLA in healthy donors. Study outcomes and limitations: A few CMV-associated chains were confirmed in vitro to be specific for CMV antigens.

The CDR3 covers 16 residues. V lost 2 bases and J lost 2; bases outside the gene matches: 2. The germline V gene encodes CDR1 LNHDA and CDR2 SQIVND (reference sequence). PCR amplification relied on 60 Vbeta primers (plus 13 Jbeta primers). Sequencing used immunoSEQ multiplex PCR; TCRdb keeps in-frame clones, though not all of them. The table has around 120,000 clones, around 10% seen once. The sequenced material came from PBMCs. The sequence was collected from a man aged 25-40 years in good health and CMV-seronegative. The V gene is TRBV19, the J gene TRBJ2-7; 14 bases are shared with TRBD2. The CDR3 nucleotides read TGTGCCAGTAGTATATCGGGACTAGCGGGAGCCTACGAGCAGTACTTC. Its protein product is CASSISGLAGAYEQYF.